The present TCR beta chain was sequenced within a study of T cells of healthy individuals. TCRdb re-called the 5' RACE reads with MiXCR, one entry per CDR3 protein. The table lists about 41,000 distinct CDR3 sequences, 4% to 5% of them singletons, with about 10% in the top ten. Ten or more counts support this clonotype. This sequence originates from a human donor in good health.

CDR3 residues: CATTRTGSNTEAFF. The CDR3 DNA reads TGTGCCACCACTCGGACAGGGTCAAACACTGAAGCTTTCTTT. V usage is TRBV25-1 and J usage is TRBJ1-1, with 8 bases matching TRBD1. V was pared by 10 bases and J by 2 bases, with 9 bases of the junction left unmatched. This CDR3 spans 14 amino acids. Germline loops: CDR1 MGHDK, CDR2 SYGVNS.